The TCR beta chain described here comes from a study of radiotherapy plus CTLA-4 blockade in lung cancer. At the level of the study: Objective response rate was 18%; disease control rate, around 33%. Whole-study results and caveats: Increased serum interferon-beta after radiation also reportedly predicted response strongly.

To note about this clone: Its antigen is undetermined.

Germline V gene data show CDR1 as SGHAT and CDR2 as FQDESV (reference sequence). V was pared by 5 bases and J by 2 bases, with 18 bases between. This CDR3 is 16 amino acids long. Here immunoSEQ multiplex PCR was the method, and the copy in TCRdb shows in-frame clones only, minus some. Here the sample spans about 73,000 clones, around 87% being singletons. The material was peripheral blood, obtained from a patient treated with radiotherapy plus ipilimumab. The chain combines TRBV11-1 with TRBJ2-5; D is undetermined. The receptor was derived from a human donor with non-small cell lung cancer that progressed on radiotherapy plus ipilimumab. The CDR3 loop is CASSKSPSPGQETQYF. The CDR3 DNA reads as TGTGCCAGCAGCAAAAGCCCATCACCCGGGCAAGAGACCCAGTACTTC.